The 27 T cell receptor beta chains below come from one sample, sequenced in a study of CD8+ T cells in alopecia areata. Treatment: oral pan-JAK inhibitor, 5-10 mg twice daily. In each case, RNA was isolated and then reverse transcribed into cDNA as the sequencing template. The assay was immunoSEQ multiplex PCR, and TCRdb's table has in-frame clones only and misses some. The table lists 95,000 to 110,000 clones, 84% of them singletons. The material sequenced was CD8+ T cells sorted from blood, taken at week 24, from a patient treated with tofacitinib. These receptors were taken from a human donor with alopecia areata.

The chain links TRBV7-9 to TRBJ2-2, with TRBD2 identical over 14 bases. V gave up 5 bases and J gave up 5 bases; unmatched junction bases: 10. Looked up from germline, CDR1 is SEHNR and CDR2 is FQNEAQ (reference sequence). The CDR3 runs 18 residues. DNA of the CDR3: TGTGCCAGCAGCACGGGACTAGCGGGGGCTCTCTGGACCGGGGAGCTGTTTTTT. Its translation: CASSTGLAGALWTGELFF.

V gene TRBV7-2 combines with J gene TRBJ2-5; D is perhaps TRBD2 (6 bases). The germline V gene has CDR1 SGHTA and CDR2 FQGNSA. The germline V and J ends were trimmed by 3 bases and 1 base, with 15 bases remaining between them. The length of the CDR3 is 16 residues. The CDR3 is CASSFLIAATQETQYF. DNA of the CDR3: TGTGCCAGCAGCTTCCTCATAGCGGCGACCCAAGAGACCCAGTACTTC. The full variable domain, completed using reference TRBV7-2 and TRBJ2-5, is GAGVSQSPSNKVTEKGKDVELRCDPISGHTALYWYRQSLGQGLEFLIYFQGNSAPDKSGLPSDRFSAERTGGSVSTLTIQRTQQEDSAVYLCASSFLIAATQETQYFGPGTRLLVL.

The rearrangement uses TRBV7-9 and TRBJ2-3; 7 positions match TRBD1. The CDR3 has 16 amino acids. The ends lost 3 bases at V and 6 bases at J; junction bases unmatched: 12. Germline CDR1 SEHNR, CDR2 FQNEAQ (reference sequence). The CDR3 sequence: CASSFPGEGAGDTQYF. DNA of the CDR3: TGTGCCAGCAGCTTTCCCGGAGAGGGGGCTGGTGATACGCAGTATTTT.

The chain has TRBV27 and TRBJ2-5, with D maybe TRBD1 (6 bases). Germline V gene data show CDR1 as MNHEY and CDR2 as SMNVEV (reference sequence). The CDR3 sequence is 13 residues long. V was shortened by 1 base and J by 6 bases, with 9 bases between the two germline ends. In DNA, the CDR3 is TGTGCCAGCAGTTTATTAGGGGGAAAGACCCAGTACTTC. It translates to CASSLLGGKTQYF.

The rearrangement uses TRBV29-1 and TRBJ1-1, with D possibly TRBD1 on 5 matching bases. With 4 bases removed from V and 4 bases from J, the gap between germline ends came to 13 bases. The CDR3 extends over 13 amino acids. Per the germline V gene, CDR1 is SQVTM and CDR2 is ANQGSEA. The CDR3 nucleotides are TGCAGCGTTGTATATTGGAGGGGCACTGAAGCTTTCTTT. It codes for CSVVYWRGTEAFF.

CDR3: CAISDENKVSYEQYF. In DNA, the CDR3 is TGTGCCATCAGTGACGAAAATAAAGTCTCCTACGAGCAGTACTTC. The chain carries TRBV10-3 and TRBJ2-7; D ambiguous. V was shortened by 3 bases and J by 0 bases, with 12 bases between the two germline ends. Germline CDR1 ENHRY, CDR2 SYGVKD. The CDR3 extends over 15 amino acids.

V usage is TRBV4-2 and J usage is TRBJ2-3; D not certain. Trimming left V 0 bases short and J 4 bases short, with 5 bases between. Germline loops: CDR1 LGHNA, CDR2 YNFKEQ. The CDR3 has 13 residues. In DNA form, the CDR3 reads TGTGCCAGCAGCCAAGAGTTAGCAGATACGCAGTATTTT. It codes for CASSQELADTQYF.

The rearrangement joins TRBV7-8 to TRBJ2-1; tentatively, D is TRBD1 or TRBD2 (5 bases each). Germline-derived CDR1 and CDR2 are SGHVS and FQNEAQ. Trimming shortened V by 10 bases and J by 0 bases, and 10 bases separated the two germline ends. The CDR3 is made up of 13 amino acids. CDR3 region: CATGASSYNEQFF. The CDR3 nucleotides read TGTGCCACCGGGGCCAGCTCCTACAATGAGCAGTTCTTC.

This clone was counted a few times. The CDR3 is CATSGYRGVVHGYTF. The CDR3 coding sequence is TGTGCCACCAGCGGTTACAGGGGAGTAGTCCATGGCTACACCTTC. The chain links TRBV15 to TRBJ1-2; the match to TRBD1 covers 7 bases. Germline loops: CDR1 LNHNV, CDR2 YYDKDF (reference sequence). Trimming removed 5 bases from V and 6 bases from J; junction bases left unmatched: 12. This CDR3 comprises 15 residues.

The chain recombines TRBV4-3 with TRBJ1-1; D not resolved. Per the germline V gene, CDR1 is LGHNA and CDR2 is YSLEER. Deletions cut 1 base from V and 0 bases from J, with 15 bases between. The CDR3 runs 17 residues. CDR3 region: CASSQGSSGAMNTEAFF. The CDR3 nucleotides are TGCGCCAGCAGCCAAGGAAGTTCGGGCGCCATGAACACTGAAGCTTTCTTT.

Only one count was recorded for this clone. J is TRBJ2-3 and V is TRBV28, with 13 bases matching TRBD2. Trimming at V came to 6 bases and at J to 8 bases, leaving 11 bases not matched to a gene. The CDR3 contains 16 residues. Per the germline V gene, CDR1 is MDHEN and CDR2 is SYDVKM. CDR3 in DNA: TGTGCCAGCAGCCAACTAGCGGGGGGGCGCAACTTTACGCAGTATTTT. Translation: CASSQLAGGRNFTQYF. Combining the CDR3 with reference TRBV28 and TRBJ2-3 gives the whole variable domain DVKVTQSSRYLVKRTGEKVFLECVQDMDHENMFWYRQDPGLGLRLIYFSYDVKMKEKGDIPEGYSVSREKKERFSLILESASTNQTSMYLCASSQLAGGRNFTQYFGPGTRLTVL.

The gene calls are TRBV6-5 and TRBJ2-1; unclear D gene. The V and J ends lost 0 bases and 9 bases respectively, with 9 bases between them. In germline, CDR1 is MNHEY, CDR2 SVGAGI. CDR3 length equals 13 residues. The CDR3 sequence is CASSYSGSSEQFF. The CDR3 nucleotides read TGTGCCAGCAGTTACTCGGGGTCAAGTGAGCAGTTCTTC.

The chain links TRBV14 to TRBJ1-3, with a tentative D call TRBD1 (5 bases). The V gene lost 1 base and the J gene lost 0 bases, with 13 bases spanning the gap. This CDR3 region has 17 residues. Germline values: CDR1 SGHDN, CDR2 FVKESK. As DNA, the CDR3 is TGTGCCAGCAGCCAAGCAGGGAGGGGCCCCTCTGGAAACACCATATATTTT. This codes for CASSQAGRGPSGNTIYF.

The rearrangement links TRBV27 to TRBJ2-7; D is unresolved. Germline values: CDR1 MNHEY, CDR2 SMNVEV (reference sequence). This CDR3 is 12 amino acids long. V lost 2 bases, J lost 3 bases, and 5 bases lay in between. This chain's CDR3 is CASSLTGYEQYF. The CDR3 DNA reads TGTGCCAGCAGTTTAACGGGCTACGAGCAGTACTTC.

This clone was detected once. The CDR3 protein is CASRFGTGAREKLFF. CDR3 bases: TGTGCCAGCAGATTCGGGACAGGGGCAAGGGAAAAACTGTTTTTT. The genes are TRBV6-5 and TRBJ1-4, with 10 positions matching TRBD1. With V trimmed by 6 bases and J by 8 bases, 9 bases remained unmatched. The CDR3 is 15 amino acids. The V gene's germline CDR1 is MNHEY and CDR2 SVGAGI.

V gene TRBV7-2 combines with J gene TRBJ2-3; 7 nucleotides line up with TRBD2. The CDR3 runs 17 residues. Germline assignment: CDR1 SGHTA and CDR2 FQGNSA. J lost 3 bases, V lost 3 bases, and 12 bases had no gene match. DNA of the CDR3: TGTGCCAGCAGCTTTATTCTACGGGGGGAGAGGACAGATACGCAGTATTTT. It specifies CASSFILRGERTDTQYF. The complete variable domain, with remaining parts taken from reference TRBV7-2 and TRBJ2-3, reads GAGVSQSPSNKVTEKGKDVELRCDPISGHTALYWYRQSLGQGLEFLIYFQGNSAPDKSGLPSDRFSAERTGGSVSTLTIQRTQQEDSAVYLCASSFILRGERTDTQYFGPGTRLTVL.

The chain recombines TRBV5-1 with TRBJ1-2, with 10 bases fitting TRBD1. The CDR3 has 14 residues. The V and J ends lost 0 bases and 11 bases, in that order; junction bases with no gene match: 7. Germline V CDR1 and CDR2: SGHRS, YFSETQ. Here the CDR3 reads CASSLEGTGAYYTF. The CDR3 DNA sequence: TGCGCCAGCAGCTTGGAGGGGACAGGGGCTTATTACACCTTC.

The CDR3 spells CASSQDRENEKLFF. The CDR3 region has the DNA TGCGCCAGCAGCCAAGACAGGGAAAATGAAAAACTGTTTTTT. The rearrangement uses TRBV4-1 and TRBJ1-4, with a possible D match to TRBD1 (5 bases). Germline V gene sequence: CDR1 MGHRA, CDR2 YSYEKL. V dropped 0 bases and J dropped 5 bases, with 7 bases sitting between them. CDR3 size: 14 residues.

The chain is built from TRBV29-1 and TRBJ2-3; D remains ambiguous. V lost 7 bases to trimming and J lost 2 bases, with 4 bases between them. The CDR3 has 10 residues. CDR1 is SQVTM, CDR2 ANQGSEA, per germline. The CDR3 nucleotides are TGCAGCGCTTACACAGATACGCAGTATTTT. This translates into CSAYTDTQYF.

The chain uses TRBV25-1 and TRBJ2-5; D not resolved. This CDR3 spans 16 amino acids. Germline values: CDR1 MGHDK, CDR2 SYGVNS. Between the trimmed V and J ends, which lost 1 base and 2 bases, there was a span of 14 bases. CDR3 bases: TGTGCCAGCAGTGAATTGGGTAGATTGGATCAAGAGACCCAGTACTTC. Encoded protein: CASSELGRLDQETQYF.

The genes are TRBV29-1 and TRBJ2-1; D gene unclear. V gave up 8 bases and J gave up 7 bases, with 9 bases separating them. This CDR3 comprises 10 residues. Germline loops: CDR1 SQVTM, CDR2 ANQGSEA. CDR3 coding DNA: TGCAGCATAGACGGTAATGAGCAGTTCTTC. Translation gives CSIDGNEQFF.

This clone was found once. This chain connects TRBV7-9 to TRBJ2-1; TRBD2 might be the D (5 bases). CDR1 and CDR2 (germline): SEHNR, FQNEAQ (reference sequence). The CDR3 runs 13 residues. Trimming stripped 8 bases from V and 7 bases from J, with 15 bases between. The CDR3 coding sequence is TGTGCCAGCCAATCAGAACCGGGGAATGAGCAGTTCTTC. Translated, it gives CASQSEPGNEQFF.

The CDR3 spells CASSLGFYANTEAFF. CDR3 DNA sequence: TGTGCCAGCAGCTTAGGATTCTATGCGAACACTGAAGCTTTCTTT. The genes are TRBV11-2 and TRBJ1-1, with D hard to call. The CDR3 extends over 15 amino acids. The V gene's germline CDR1 is SGHAT and CDR2 FQNNGV. V lost 1 base to trimming and J lost 1 base, with 10 bases between them.

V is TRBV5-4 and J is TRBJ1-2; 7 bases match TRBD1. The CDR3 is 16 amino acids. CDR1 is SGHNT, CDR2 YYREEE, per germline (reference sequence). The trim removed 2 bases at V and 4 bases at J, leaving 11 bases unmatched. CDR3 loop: CASSLTGETAGYGYTF. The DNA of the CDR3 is TGTGCCAGCAGCTTAACAGGGGAAACGGCGGGCTATGGCTACACCTTC.

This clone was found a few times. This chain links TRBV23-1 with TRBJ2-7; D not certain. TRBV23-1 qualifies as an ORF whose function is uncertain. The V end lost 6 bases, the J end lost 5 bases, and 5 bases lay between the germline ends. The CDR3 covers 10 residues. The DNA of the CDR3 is TGCGCCAGCAGCCCCAACGAGCAGTACTTC. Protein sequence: CASSPNEQYF.

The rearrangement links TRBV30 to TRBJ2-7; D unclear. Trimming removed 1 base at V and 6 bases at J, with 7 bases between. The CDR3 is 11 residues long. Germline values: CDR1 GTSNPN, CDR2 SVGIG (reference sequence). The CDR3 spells CAWSDSGEQYF. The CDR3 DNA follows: TGTGCCTGGAGTGACTCGGGCGAGCAGTACTTC. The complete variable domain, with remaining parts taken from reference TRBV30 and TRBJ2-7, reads SQTIHQWPATLVQPVGSPLSLECTVEGTSNPNLYWYRQAAGRGLQLLFYSVGIGQISSEVPQNLSASRPQDRQFILSSKKLLLSDSGFYLCAWSDSGEQYFGPGTRLTVT.

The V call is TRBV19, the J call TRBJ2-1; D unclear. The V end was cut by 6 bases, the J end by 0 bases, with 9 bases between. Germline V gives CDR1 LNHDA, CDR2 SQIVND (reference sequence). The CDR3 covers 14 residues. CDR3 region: CASSGPSSYNEQFF. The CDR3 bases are TGTGCCAGTAGCGGACCATCCTCCTACAATGAGCAGTTCTTC.